The 20 T cell receptor beta chains reported below all come from one sample, sequenced in a study of cytomegalovirus exposure and HLA in healthy donors. The PCR used 60 Vbeta and 13 Jbeta primers. Clones were sequenced by immunoSEQ multiplex PCR, and TCRdb holds only the in-frame ones, with some missing. The sample yields about 140,000 clones, roughly four fifths seen once. Sequenced sample: PBMCs. The receptors shown here come from a man younger than 30 in good health and CMV-seropositive.

The chain joins TRBV6-5 to TRBJ2-7, with D tentatively TRBD1 (6 bases). Trimming pared 0 bases from V and 2 bases from J, leaving 11 bases between. There are 15 residues in the CDR3. Germline CDR1 reads MNHEY; CDR2 reads SVGAGI. This CDR3 is CASSYSGTGPYEQYF. CDR3 DNA: TGTGCCAGCAGTTACTCTGGAACAGGGCCCTACGAGCAGTACTTC.

This chain links TRBV28 with TRBJ2-3; 7 positions match TRBD2. CDR1 is MDHEN, CDR2 SYDVKM, per germline. The V gene end was trimmed by 3 bases and the J gene end by 1 base; junction bases not matched to a gene: 4. This CDR3 comprises 15 residues. CDR3 region: CASSLSSGRTDTQYF. CDR3 in DNA: TGTGCCAGCAGTTTGTCTAGCGGACGCACAGATACGCAGTATTTT.

The rearrangement uses TRBV5-1 and TRBJ2-7, with TRBD2 identical over 9 bases. CDR1 and CDR2 from the germline V gene are SGHRS and YFSETQ. This CDR3 has 16 amino acids. The V gene end was trimmed by 0 bases and the J gene end by 7 bases; junction bases not matched to a gene: 11. CDR3 nucleotides: TGCGCCAGCAGCTTGGCCGGGCGGGAGGGGACTGGAGAGCAGTACTTC. Its protein product is CASSLAGREGTGEQYF.

This clone was counted a single time. At one end, the junction sequence differs from germline, possibly due to a read error. This chain connects TRBV7-9 to TRBJ2-1; D perhaps matches TRBD2 (6 bases). CDR3 length equals 16 residues. Looked up from germline, CDR1 is SEHNR and CDR2 is FQNEAQ (reference sequence). This CDR3 reads CSSHSTLEGSYNEQFF. The CDR3 bases are TGTTCCAGCCACTCTACCCTGGAGGGCTCCTACAATGAGCAGTTCTTC.

The rearrangement links TRBV19 to TRBJ2-3; TRBD1 matches 8 bases. Germline lookup yields CDR1 LNHDA and CDR2 SQIVND (reference sequence). This CDR3 region has 14 residues. V lost 11 bases to trimming and J lost 1 base; unmatched junction nucleotides: 8. CDR3 DNA sequence: TGTGCCGTATCCGGGACAGGAGGCACAGATACGCAGTATTTT. Its translation is CAVSGTGGTDTQYF.

The rearrangement joins TRBV5-1 to TRBJ2-1, with 10 bases identical to TRBD2. From germline, CDR1 is SGHRS and CDR2 YFSETQ. Losses at the gene ends were 1 base for V and 5 bases for J; bases not matched to a gene: 3. The length of the CDR3 is 15 residues. The CDR3 is CASSLLAGVDNEQFF. DNA for the CDR3: TGCGCCAGCAGCTTGCTAGCGGGAGTTGACAATGAGCAGTTCTTC.

This sequence joins TRBV14 and TRBJ2-7; a weak D match, TRBD1 (7 bases). V was clipped by 9 bases and J by 0 bases, with 12 bases between them. Germline V gene lookup returns CDR1 SGHDN and CDR2 FVKESK. This CDR3 is 13 amino acids long. CDR3 DNA: TGTGCCAGAAGGGGGGACAGCTCCTACGAGCAGTACTTC. Its protein product is CARRGDSSYEQYF. Supplemented by reference TRBV14 and TRBJ2-7, the full variable domain reads EAGVTQFPSHSVIEKGQTVTLRCDPISGHDNLYWYRRVMGKEIKFLLHFVKESKQDESGMPNNRFLAERTGGTYSTLKVQPAELEDSGVYFCARRGDSSYEQYFGPGTRLTVT.

The rearrangement uses TRBV6-6 and TRBJ2-7, with 9 bases matching TRBD1. Germline V gene lookup returns CDR1 MNHNY and CDR2 SVGAGI (reference sequence). The CDR3 consists of 15 residues. V trimming: 3 bases; J trimming: 5 bases; junction bases outside the gene matches: 8. CDR3: CASSYQGQGEDEQYF. Written as DNA, the CDR3 is TGTGCCAGCAGTTATCAGGGACAGGGCGAGGACGAGCAGTACTTC.

This chain links TRBV5-5 with TRBJ1-2; tentative D call: TRBD1 (5 bases). V dropped 4 bases and J dropped 1 base, with 17 bases sitting between them. The CDR3 has 16 amino acids. The germline gives CDR1 SGHKS, CDR2 YYEKEE (reference sequence). DNA of the CDR3: TGTGCCAGCAGCCTCCCCCAAGGGGATATTAACTATGGCTACACCTTC. It specifies CASSLPQGDINYGYTF.

V gene TRBV6-5 combines with J gene TRBJ2-5; 12 bases map to TRBD2. The V segment lost 4 bases and the J segment 2 bases; nucleotides outside the gene matches: 5. This CDR3 spans 16 amino acids. Germline values: CDR1 MNHEY, CDR2 SVGAGI. The CDR3, as DNA: TGTGCCAGCAGTTCCCTAGGACTAGCGGGACAAGAGACCCAGTACTTC. It is translated as CASSSLGLAGQETQYF.

The gene calls are TRBV15 and TRBJ2-1; 11 nucleotides align to TRBD1. V gave up 1 base and J gave up 2 bases; unmatched junction bases: 4. Germline CDR1 reads LNHNV; CDR2 reads YYDKDF (reference sequence). The CDR3 extends over 17 amino acids. CDR3 protein: CATSRGLGQGAYNEQFF. The CDR3 nucleotides are TGTGCCACCAGCAGAGGCTTGGGACAGGGGGCCTACAATGAGCAGTTCTTC.

Comments on this clone: At one end the junction does not follow the germline gene, possibly because of a read error. The chain links TRBV7-9 to TRBJ2-6; D perhaps matches TRBD2 (5 bases). The germline V gene has CDR1 SEHNR and CDR2 FQNEAQ (reference sequence). The CDR3 length is 15 residues. CDR3 bases: TGTTCCAGCAGCCGGGGAGTCTCTGGGGCCAACGTCCTGACTTTC. Residues: CSSSRGVSGANVLTF.

This chain joins TRBV30 and TRBJ2-3, with D possibly matching TRBD2 (5 bases). CDR1 GTSNPN and CDR2 SVGIG come from the germline V gene (reference sequence). The CDR3 loop spans 13 amino acids. V was trimmed by 2 bases and J by 10 bases, leaving 16 bases between them. In DNA, the CDR3 is TGTGCCTGGAGTCCTATTGATCCCGGGGCGCAGTATTTT. It yields the protein CAWSPIDPGAQYF.

CDR3 amino acids: CASSLVQGTNTEAFF. The CDR3 DNA sequence: TGTGCCAGCAGCTTAGTGCAGGGCACAAACACTGAAGCTTTCTTT. The chain has TRBV7-6 and TRBJ1-1, with D tentatively TRBD1 (5 bases). The CDR3 is made up of 15 amino acids. V lost 1 base, J lost 2 bases, and 11 bases lay in between. The V gene's germline CDR1 is SGHVS and CDR2 FNYEAQ.

The rearrangement uses TRBV10-2 and TRBJ2-5, with D possibly matching TRBD2 (6 bases). Deletions cut 5 bases from V and 4 bases from J, with 11 bases between. This CDR3 has 13 amino acids. Per the germline V gene, CDR1 is WSHSY and CDR2 is SAAADI. CDR3 region: CASSSGGGETQYF. The DNA of the CDR3 is TGCGCCAGCAGTTCCGGGGGAGGAGAGACCCAGTACTTC.

V usage is TRBV4-1 and J usage is TRBJ2-2, with 9 positions matching TRBD1. Unmatched junction bases numbered 5, after V lost 4 bases and J lost 2 bases. The CDR3 is 16 amino acids. The germline V gene encodes CDR1 MGHRA and CDR2 YSYEKL. As DNA, the CDR3 is TGCGCCAGCAGCCCACGACAGGGGGGCAACACCGGGGAGCTGTTTTTT. Translation: CASSPRQGGNTGELFF.

The rearrangement links TRBV11-2 to TRBJ2-7; D is possibly TRBD2 (6 bases). Germline CDR1 SGHAT, CDR2 FQNNGV. The CDR3 length is 15 residues. The germline V and J ends were trimmed by 6 bases and 0 bases, with 15 bases remaining between them. Here the CDR3 reads CASSPSSVNSYEQYF. CDR3 in DNA: TGTGCCAGCAGTCCTTCTAGCGTGAACTCCTACGAGCAGTACTTC.

V usage is TRBV4-1 and J usage is TRBJ1-2; D possibly corresponds to TRBD1 (5 bases). V was trimmed by 1 base and J by 4 bases, leaving 25 bases between them. CDR1 and CDR2 from the germline V gene are MGHRA and YSYEKL. The CDR3 loop spans 19 amino acids. In DNA, the CDR3 is TGCGCCAGCAGCCAAGTCAGAACTGCCCCGACAGACCGACTCTATGGCTACACCTTC. As protein: CASSQVRTAPTDRLYGYTF.

As to this clone: One junction end does not reproduce the germline sequence, and a read error may be involved. Other DNA sequences in this sample translate to the same CDR3. The chain is built from TRBV10-3 and TRBJ1-2; tentatively, D is TRBD1 (5 bases). The CDR3 is 13 amino acids. Germline V gives CDR1 ENHRY, CDR2 SYGVKD. DNA for the CDR3: TGCGCCATCAGTGAGTCGGAGGGGTATGGCTACACCTTC. Its translation is CAISESEGYGYTF.

The chain is built from TRBV6-5 and TRBJ2-7; no firm D call. With 0 bases removed from V and 4 bases from J, the gap between germline ends came to 7 bases. This CDR3 contains 13 residues. Germline CDR1 and CDR2: MNHEY and SVGAGI. The CDR3 sequence: CASSYSGAYEQYF. CDR3 in DNA: TGTGCCAGCAGTTACTCGGGCGCATACGAGCAGTACTTC.